The TCR beta chain under discussion was sequenced for a study of technical replicates of blood from several donors. Looked up from germline, CDR1 is MNHNY and CDR2 is SVGAGI (reference sequence). The CDR3 is 12 residues long. V dropped 11 bases and J dropped 3 bases, with 14 bases sitting between them. Method: immunoSEQ multiplex PCR; TCRdb's copy keeps in-frame clones and lacks some. The sample has 78,000 or so clones, approximately 89% seen once. This clone was seen only once. This clonotype was sampled from a human donor in good health. The material sequenced was T cells isolated from PBMCs. The chain carries TRBV6-6 and TRBJ2-7; possibly TRBD2 for D (6 bases). This chain's CDR3 is CAVASVNYEQYF. The DNA for the CDR3 is TGTGCCGTTGCTAGCGTTAACTACGAGCAGTACTTC.